The clone carrying this TCR beta chain was detected only a few times. The target antigen is unknown. This record belongs to a study of blood T cells in healthy people across ages. Findings and limits, study-wide: It was held that the diversity estimates obtained from one million T cells were underestimates.

Next came a second PCR, run for about 6 to 11 cycles, which used a sample-barcoded 5' primer along with a J-beta primer mix. CDR3-containing paired-end reads numbering at least 2.5 million came from each sample. One entry per CDR3 protein results from TCRdb running MiXCR on the 5' RACE reads. The data show 800,000 to 1,300,000 distinct CDR3 sequences, almost 25% seen once. The sample also formed part of further work on T cells of mothers and their children. That investigation notes: Donors comprised a few healthy Caucasian mothers plus their six children. Sequencing got over 8.5 million TCR beta CDR3 reads from each mother and roughly 2.7 million from each child.

The clonotype originates from a girl aged 2-9 years in good health. Specimen: blood.

The CDR3 loop is CASSRLARALGYEQYF. CDR3 sequence (DNA): TGTGCCAGCAGCCGCCTGGCGAGGGCGTTAGGCTACGAGCAGTACTTC. The chain links TRBV3-1 to TRBJ2-7; perhaps TRBD2 as D (5 bases). The CDR3 has 16 amino acids. V shed 4 bases and J shed 3 bases, with 19 bases lying between them. CDR1 is LGHDT, CDR2 YNNKEL, per germline (reference sequence).